These 14 T cell receptor beta chains share one sample of origin, sequenced in a study of blood T cell repertoires in COVID-19. Assay: immunoSEQ multiplex PCR; the TCRdb copy retains only in-frame clones and omits some. Of 360,000 or so clones in the sample, around 90% are singletons; the top ten hold 3.9%. Specimen: peripheral blood. Source of these receptors: a woman in her sixties or seventies with COVID-19, enrolled during active disease.

This clone has only one observation. The J gene is TRBJ1-5, the V gene TRBV5-1, with D perhaps matching TRBD1 (6 bases). This CDR3 has 13 amino acids. CDR1 is SGHRS, CDR2 YFSETQ, per germline. V was cut by 3 bases and J by 2 bases, with 6 bases left in between. The CDR3 region has the DNA TGCGCCAGCAGCTCAGGGGGCAATCAGCCCCAGCATTTT. It translates to CASSSGGNQPQHF.

This sequence joins TRBV5-4 and TRBJ1-2; D gene uncertain. Trimming left V 5 bases short and J 7 bases short, with 15 bases between. The germline CDR1 and CDR2 sequences are SGHNT and YYREEE (reference sequence). The CDR3 extends over 13 amino acids. The CDR3 is CASRINGVGGYTF. CDR3 nucleotide sequence: TGTGCCAGCAGAATCAATGGAGTTGGTGGCTACACCTTC.

This chain links TRBV28 with TRBJ2-4; no definite D call. This CDR3 has 16 residues. The germline CDR1 and CDR2 sequences are MDHEN and SYDVKM. V was clipped by 1 base and J by 0 bases, with 10 bases between them. CDR3 nucleotide sequence: TGTGCCAGCAGTTTATTTGGCACCCTAGCCAAAAACATTCAGTACTTC. This gives the protein CASSLFGTLAKNIQYF.

In regard to this clone: An end of the junction does not agree with germline; a read error may underlie this. J is TRBJ1-1 and V is TRBV18; 8 bases agree with TRBD1. Germline-derived CDR1 and CDR2 are KGHSH and LQKENI. The CDR3 runs 15 residues. The chain's CDR3 is CASSPLDRVKTEAFF. Written as DNA, the CDR3 is TGTGCCAGCTCACCATTGGACAGGGTGAAAACTGAAGCTTTCTTT.

The rearrangement links TRBV27 to TRBJ1-1; tentatively, D is TRBD1 (5 bases). The CDR3 is made up of 15 amino acids. V dropped 3 bases and J dropped 2 bases, with 13 bases sitting between them. Germline V gene sequence: CDR1 MNHEY, CDR2 SMNVEV (reference sequence). CDR3 sequence: CASSFAGRFNTEAFF. In nucleotides, the CDR3 is TGTGCCAGCAGTTTTGCGGGGCGCTTCAACACTGAAGCTTTCTTT.

The chain uses TRBV6-2 or TRBV6-3 and TRBJ2-1, with D possibly matching TRBD2 (7 bases). This CDR3 region has 17 residues. V lost 3 bases and J 2 bases, leaving 17 bases between the germline ends. Germline assignment: CDR1 MNHEY and CDR2 SVGEGT. In nucleotides, the CDR3 is TGTGCCAGCAGTTATGGGGGGGCCCAGGACGCCTACAATGAGCAGTTCTTC. Translated: CASSYGGAQDAYNEQFF.

This rearrangement joins TRBV29-1 to TRBJ2-3; D not resolved. V was trimmed by 3 bases and J by 0 bases, leaving 13 bases between them. The germline V gene has CDR1 SQVTM and CDR2 ANQGSEA. The CDR3 is 15 residues long. The CDR3 protein is CSVDWRKESTDTQYF. The CDR3 DNA is TGCAGCGTTGACTGGAGAAAGGAGAGCACAGATACGCAGTATTTT.

The chain has TRBV19 and TRBJ1-2; the match to TRBD1 covers 8 bases. This CDR3 has 16 amino acids. In germline, CDR1 is LNHDA, CDR2 SQIVND (reference sequence). Losses at the gene ends were 5 bases for V and 2 bases for J; bases not matched to a gene: 10. CDR3 residues: CASSSRPGGRNYGYTF. CDR3 nucleotides: TGTGCCAGTAGTTCTCGACCAGGGGGCCGGAACTATGGCTACACCTTC.

The gene calls are TRBV6-5 and TRBJ1-5; no clear D. The V end lost 8 bases, the J end lost 4 bases, and 15 bases lay between the germline ends. CDR3 size: 14 residues. Germline V gives CDR1 MNHEY, CDR2 SVGAGI. CDR3 sequence (DNA): TGTGCCAGCCACGGACTCGTTGGGAATCAGCCCCAGCATTTT. Its translation: CASHGLVGNQPQHF.

The genes are TRBV5-1 and TRBJ1-1, with D possibly matching TRBD1 (5 bases). The CDR3 loop spans 14 amino acids. Germline V CDR1 and CDR2: SGHRS, YFSETQ. V was trimmed by 6 bases and J by 1 base, leaving 13 bases between them. The CDR3 DNA reads TGCGCCAGCAACCCCTCAACAGGGAACACTGAAGCTTTCTTT. It encodes CASNPSTGNTEAFF.

The gene calls are TRBV11-2 and TRBJ2-7; D is ambiguous. The V gene lost 5 bases and the J gene lost 5 bases, with 10 bases spanning the gap. The CDR3 is made up of 12 amino acids. Per the germline V gene, CDR1 is SGHAT and CDR2 is FQNNGV. CDR3 in DNA: TGTGCCAGCAGCCTAAAGCCTGACGAGCAGTACTTC. It is translated as CASSLKPDEQYF. Full variable domain (missing parts from reference TRBV11-2 and TRBJ2-7): EAGVAQSPRYKIIEKRQSVAFWCNPISGHATLYWYQQILGQGPKLLIQFQNNGVVDDSQLPKDRFSAERLKGVDSTLKIQPAKLEDSAVYLCASSLKPDEQYFGPGTRLTVT.

J is TRBJ1-5 and V is TRBV4-1, with D uncertain. Trimming removed 0 bases at V and 4 bases at J, with 16 bases between. The CDR3 loop spans 17 amino acids. CDR1 and CDR2 (germline): MGHRA, YSYEKL. The CDR3 coding sequence is TGCGCCAGCAGCCAAGAGGGCGGGCCCAGTCATAATCAGCCCCAGCATTTT. It codes for CASSQEGGPSHNQPQHF.

The gene calls are TRBV5-1 and TRBJ1-2; D unresolved. The germline V and J ends were trimmed by 2 bases and 5 bases, with 7 bases remaining between them. CDR3 length equals 12 residues. The germline CDR1 and CDR2 sequences are SGHRS and YFSETQ. The CDR3 DNA reads TGCGCCAGCAGCTTACCGGGTTATGGCTACACCTTC. Residues: CASSLPGYGYTF.

The chain employs TRBV7-2 and TRBJ2-5; D is unclear. V was trimmed by 5 bases and J by 1 base, leaving 8 bases between them. Per germline, CDR1 SGHTA and CDR2 FQGNSA. The CDR3 has 13 amino acids. The CDR3: CASSPRPQETQYF. As DNA, the CDR3 is TGTGCCAGCAGCCCCAGGCCCCAAGAGACCCAGTACTTC.